The clone carrying this TCR beta chain was seen more than once but under ten times. Researchers took RNA transcripts and amplified the TCR beta CDR3 regions from them. HTBI primers were used for first-round RT-PCR of the TCR CDR3. TCRdb itself ran the multiplex PCR reads through MiXCR, one entry per CDR3 protein. The sample consists of approximately 520,000 distinct CDR3 sequences, roughly a quarter of them appearing once. These data belong to a study of T cells in Graves' hyperthyroidism and ophthalmopathy. Germline values: CDR1 MNHEY, CDR2 SVGAGI. V lost 2 bases, J lost 5 bases, and 4 bases lay in between. The CDR3 length is 11 residues.

The sample was blood. This TCR was recovered from a woman aged 25 to 39 with Graves' ophthalmopathy. V is TRBV6-5 and J is TRBJ2-7; D unresolved. This chain's CDR3 is CASSYRNEQYF. CDR3 bases: TGTGCCAGCAGTTACCGAAACGAGCAGTACTTC.